Listed here are 10 T cell receptor beta chains from one sample, sequenced in a study of cytomegalovirus exposure and HLA in healthy donors. With 60 Vbeta and 13 Jbeta primers, the PCR was carried out. Clones were read by immunoSEQ multiplex PCR, and TCRdb kept only the in-frame ones, dropping some. The sample consists of roughly 150,000 clones, about two thirds of them appearing once. The sequenced material came from PBMCs. The receptor set was obtained from a woman under 30 in good health and CMV-seronegative.

The chain employs TRBV4-3 and TRBJ2-1; 7 nucleotides agree with TRBD1. This CDR3 is built from 12 residues. Trimming cost V 0 bases and J 10 bases; bases outside gene matches: 0. CDR1 is LGHNA, CDR2 YSLEER, per germline. Here the CDR3 reads CASSQETGEQFF. As DNA, the CDR3 is TGCGCCAGCAGCCAAGAGACAGGGGAGCAGTTCTTC.

The chain employs TRBV2 and TRBJ2-7; 12 bases are a match to TRBD1. V shed 8 bases, J shed 4 bases, and the junction held 3 bases outside the gene matches. CDR1 SNHLY and CDR2 FYNNEI come from the germline V gene. The CDR3 consists of 13 residues. The CDR3 loop reads CASGDRGLYEQYV. The DNA for the CDR3 is TGTGCCAGCGGGGACAGGGGGCTGTACGAGCAGTACGTC.

The chain is built from TRBV29-1 and TRBJ1-2; a weak D match, TRBD1 (6 bases). Trimming took off 3 bases at V and 4 bases at J, with 12 bases between the two ends. This CDR3 comprises 13 residues. Germline V gene sequence: CDR1 SQVTM, CDR2 ANQGSEA. The CDR3: CSVEGQGSYGYTF. CDR3 in DNA: TGCAGCGTTGAGGGACAAGGATCCTATGGCTACACCTTC.

This clone has a handful of counts. This chain joins TRBV28 and TRBJ1-2; D is perhaps TRBD1 (6 bases). This CDR3 is built from 13 residues. V shed 5 bases and J shed 7 bases, with 14 bases lying between them. From germline, CDR1 is MDHEN and CDR2 SYDVKM. This CDR3 reads CASSQRTVGGYTF. The CDR3 DNA follows: TGTGCCAGCAGTCAAAGGACAGTTGGTGGCTACACCTTC.

CDR3 DNA sequence: TGTGCCAGCAGGATTGAGCAGGACAATGAGCAGTTCTTC. It is translated as CASRIEQDNEQFF. The chain is built from TRBV25-1 and TRBJ2-1; no clear D gene. V lost 6 bases, J lost 5 bases, and 11 bases lay in between. The CDR3 is 13 residues long. CDR1 MGHDK and CDR2 SYGVNS come from the germline V gene. Using reference TRBV25-1 and TRBJ2-1 for the parts outside the CDR3, the full variable domain is EADIYQTPRYLVIGTGKKITLECSQTMGHDKMYWYQQDPGMELHLIHYSYGVNSTEKGDLSSESTVSRIRTEHFPLTLESARPSHTSQYLCASRIEQDNEQFFGPGTRLTVL.

V and J are TRBV4-1 and TRBJ1-4; TRBD1 matches 12 bases. The J segment lost 10 bases and the V segment lost 3 bases, leaving 12 bases of the junction unmatched. The CDR3 is made up of 17 amino acids. From germline, CDR1 is MGHRA and CDR2 YSYEKL. The CDR3 loop is CASSHQAPGQGAVKLFF. In DNA form, the CDR3 reads TGCGCCAGCAGCCACCAAGCCCCGGGACAGGGGGCTGTAAAACTGTTTTTT.

The chain links TRBV4-1 to TRBJ2-5; 10 bases align to TRBD2. The ends lost 1 base at V and 4 bases at J; junction bases unmatched: 6. Germline CDR1 MGHRA, CDR2 YSYEKL. There are 16 residues in the CDR3. The CDR3 DNA sequence: TGCGCCAGCAGCCAAGTCGGAGCGGGGGGGGGAGAGACCCAGTACTTC. This encodes CASSQVGAGGGETQYF.

The CDR3 here is CASSLDPRQGDTQYF. The CDR3, as DNA: TGTGCCAGCAGCTTAGATCCCAGGCAGGGGGATACGCAGTATTTT. V and J are TRBV11-2 and TRBJ2-3; tentative D call: TRBD1 (6 bases). The CDR3 consists of 15 residues. Per germline, CDR1 SGHAT and CDR2 FQNNGV. Trimming shortened V by 0 bases and J by 6 bases, and 13 bases separated the two germline ends.

V is TRBV7-2 and J is TRBJ1-3; the D gene is possibly TRBD1 (5 bases). CDR3 length: 14 amino acids. V gave up 11 bases and J gave up 0 bases, with 14 bases separating them. CDR1 and CDR2 (germline): SGHTA, FQGNSA. CDR3 loop: CAWPGVPSGNTIYF. The CDR3 DNA is TGTGCCTGGCCGGGGGTCCCCTCTGGAAACACCATATATTTT.

The rearrangement joins TRBV7-8 to TRBJ1-4; D not certain. Germline V gene lookup returns CDR1 SGHVS and CDR2 FQNEAQ. V was cut by 5 bases and J by 4 bases, with 11 bases left in between. This CDR3 is 14 amino acids long. CDR3 residues: CASSQQWSNEKLFF. The CDR3 region has the DNA TGTGCCAGCAGCCAGCAGTGGAGTAATGAAAAACTGTTTTTT.